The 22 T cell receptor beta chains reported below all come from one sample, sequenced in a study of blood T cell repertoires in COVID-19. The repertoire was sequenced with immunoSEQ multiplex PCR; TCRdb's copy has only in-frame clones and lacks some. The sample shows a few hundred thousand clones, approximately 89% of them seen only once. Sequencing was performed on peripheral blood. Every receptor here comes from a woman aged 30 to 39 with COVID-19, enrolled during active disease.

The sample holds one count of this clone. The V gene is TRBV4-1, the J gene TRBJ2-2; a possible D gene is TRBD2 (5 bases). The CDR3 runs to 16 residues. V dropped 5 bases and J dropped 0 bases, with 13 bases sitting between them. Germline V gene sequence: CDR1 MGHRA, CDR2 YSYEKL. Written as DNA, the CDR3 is TGCGCCAGCAGCTTTACTAGATTCGCGAACACCGGGGAGCTGTTTTTT. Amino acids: CASSFTRFANTGELFF.

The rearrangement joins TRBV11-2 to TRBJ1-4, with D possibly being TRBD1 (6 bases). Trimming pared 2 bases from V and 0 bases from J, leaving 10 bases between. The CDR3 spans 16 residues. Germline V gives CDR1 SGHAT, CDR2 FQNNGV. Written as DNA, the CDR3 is TGTGCCAGCAGCTTACTGGGGGCAGCAACTAATGAAAAACTGTTTTTT. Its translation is CASSLLGAATNEKLFF. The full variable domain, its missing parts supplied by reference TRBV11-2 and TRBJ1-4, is EAGVAQSPRYKIIEKRQSVAFWCNPISGHATLYWYQQILGQGPKLLIQFQNNGVVDDSQLPKDRFSAERLKGVDSTLKIQPAKLEDSAVYLCASSLLGAATNEKLFFGSGTQLSVL.

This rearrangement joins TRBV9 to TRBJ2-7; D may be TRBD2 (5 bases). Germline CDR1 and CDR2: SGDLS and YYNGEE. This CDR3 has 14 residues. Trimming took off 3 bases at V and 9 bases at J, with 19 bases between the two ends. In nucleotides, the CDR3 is TGTGCCAGCAGCGCCCCCGGACGGGGAATGAGGCAGTACTTC. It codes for CASSAPGRGMRQYF.

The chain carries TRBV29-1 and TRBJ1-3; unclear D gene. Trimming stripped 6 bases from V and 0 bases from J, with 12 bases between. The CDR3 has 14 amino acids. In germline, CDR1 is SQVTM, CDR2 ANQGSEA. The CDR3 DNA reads TGCAGCGTAGTTAATCCCGGCTCTGGAAACACCATATATTTT. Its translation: CSVVNPGSGNTIYF.

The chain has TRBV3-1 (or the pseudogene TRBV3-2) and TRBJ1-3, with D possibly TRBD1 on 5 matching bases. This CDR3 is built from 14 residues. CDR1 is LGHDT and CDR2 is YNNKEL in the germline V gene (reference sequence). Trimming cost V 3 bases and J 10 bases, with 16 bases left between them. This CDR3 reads CASSQPGPGGTIYF. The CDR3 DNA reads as TGTGCCAGCAGCCAGCCGGGACCCGGGGGGACCATATATTTT.

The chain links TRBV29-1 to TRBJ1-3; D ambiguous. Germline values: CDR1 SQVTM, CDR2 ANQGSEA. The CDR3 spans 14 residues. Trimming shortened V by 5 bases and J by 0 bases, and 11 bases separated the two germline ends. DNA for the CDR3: TGCAGCGTTTCGGGAGTTCTCTCTGGAAACACCATATATTTT. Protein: CSVSGVLSGNTIYF.

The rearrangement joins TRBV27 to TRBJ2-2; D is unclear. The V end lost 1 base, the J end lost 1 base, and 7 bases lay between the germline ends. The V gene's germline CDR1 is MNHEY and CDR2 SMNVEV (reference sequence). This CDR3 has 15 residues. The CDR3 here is CASSLWQVNTGELFF. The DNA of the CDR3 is TGTGCCAGCAGTTTATGGCAGGTGAACACCGGGGAGCTGTTTTTT.

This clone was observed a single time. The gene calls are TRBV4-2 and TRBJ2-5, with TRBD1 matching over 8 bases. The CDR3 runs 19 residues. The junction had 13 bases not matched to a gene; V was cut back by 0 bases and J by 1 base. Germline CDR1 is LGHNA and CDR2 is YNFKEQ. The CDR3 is CASSQEMGRGRESQETQYF. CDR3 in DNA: TGTGCCAGCAGCCAAGAGATGGGCAGGGGGCGCGAATCCCAAGAGACCCAGTACTTC.

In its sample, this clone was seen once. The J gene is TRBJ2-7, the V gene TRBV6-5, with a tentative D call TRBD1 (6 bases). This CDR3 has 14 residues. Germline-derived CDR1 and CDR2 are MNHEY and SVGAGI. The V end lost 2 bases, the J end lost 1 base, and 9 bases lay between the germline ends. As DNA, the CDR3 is TGTGCCAGCAGTTACGCAGGGGCGTCCTACGAGCAGTACTTC. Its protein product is CASSYAGASYEQYF.

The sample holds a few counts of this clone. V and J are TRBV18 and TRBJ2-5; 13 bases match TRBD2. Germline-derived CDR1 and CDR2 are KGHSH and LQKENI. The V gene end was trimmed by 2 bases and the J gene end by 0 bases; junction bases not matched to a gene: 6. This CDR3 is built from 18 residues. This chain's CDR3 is CASSPTGLAGSYQETQYF. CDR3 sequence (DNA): TGTGCCAGCTCACCAACGGGACTAGCGGGGTCGTACCAAGAGACCCAGTACTTC.

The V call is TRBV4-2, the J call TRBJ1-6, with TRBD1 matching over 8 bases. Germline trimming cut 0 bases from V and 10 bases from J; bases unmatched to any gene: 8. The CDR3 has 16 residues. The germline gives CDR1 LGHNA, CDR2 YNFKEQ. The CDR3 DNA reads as TGTGCCAGCAGCCAAGATACGACAGGGGCTTGGTCACCCCTCCACTTT. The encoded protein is CASSQDTTGAWSPLHF.

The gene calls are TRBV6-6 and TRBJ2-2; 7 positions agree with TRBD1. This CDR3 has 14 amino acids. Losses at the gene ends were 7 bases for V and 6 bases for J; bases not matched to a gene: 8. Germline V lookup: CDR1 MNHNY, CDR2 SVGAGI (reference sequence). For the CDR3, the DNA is TGTGCCAGCACTCGGGACAGAGTGCCCGGGGAGCTGTTTTTT. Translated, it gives CASTRDRVPGELFF.

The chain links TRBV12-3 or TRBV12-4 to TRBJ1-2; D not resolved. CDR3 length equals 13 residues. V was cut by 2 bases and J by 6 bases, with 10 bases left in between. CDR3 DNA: TGTGCCAGCAGTTTATTTCGGGGTAATGGCTACACCTTC. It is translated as CASSLFRGNGYTF.

The CDR3 sequence: CASSLGLVADTQYF. In DNA form, the CDR3 reads TGCGCCAGCAGCTTGGGGCTAGTCGCAGATACGCAGTATTTT. The chain couples TRBV5-1 to TRBJ2-3; no clear D gene. There are 14 residues in the CDR3. With 0 bases removed from V and 4 bases from J, the gap between germline ends came to 9 bases. Per germline, CDR1 SGHRS and CDR2 YFSETQ.

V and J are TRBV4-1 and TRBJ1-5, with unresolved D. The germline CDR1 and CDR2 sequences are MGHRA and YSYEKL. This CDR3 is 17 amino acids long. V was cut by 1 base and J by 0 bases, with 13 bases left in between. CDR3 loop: CASSQVSHFYSNQPQHF. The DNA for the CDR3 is TGCGCCAGCAGCCAAGTTAGTCATTTTTATAGCAATCAGCCCCAGCATTTT.

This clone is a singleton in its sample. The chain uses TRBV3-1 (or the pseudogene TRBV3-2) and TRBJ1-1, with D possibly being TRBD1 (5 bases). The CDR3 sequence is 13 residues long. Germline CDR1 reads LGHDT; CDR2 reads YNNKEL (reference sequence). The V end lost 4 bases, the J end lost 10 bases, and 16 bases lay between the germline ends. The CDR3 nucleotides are TGTGCCAGCAGCCCCAGGCAGGGCGTTCGAGCTTTCTTT. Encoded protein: CASSPRQGVRAFF.

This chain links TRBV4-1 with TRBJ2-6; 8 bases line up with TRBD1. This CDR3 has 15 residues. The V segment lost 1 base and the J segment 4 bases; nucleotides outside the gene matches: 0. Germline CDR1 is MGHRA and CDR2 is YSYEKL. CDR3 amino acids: CASSQGTGGANVLTF. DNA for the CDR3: TGCGCCAGCAGCCAAGGGACAGGGGGGGCCAACGTCCTGACTTTC.

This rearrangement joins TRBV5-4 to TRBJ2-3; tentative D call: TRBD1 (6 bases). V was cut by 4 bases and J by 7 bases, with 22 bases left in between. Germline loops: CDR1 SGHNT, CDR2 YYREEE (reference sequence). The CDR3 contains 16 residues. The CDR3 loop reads CASSRTTGTIGHTQYF. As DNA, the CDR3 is TGTGCCAGCAGCCGGACGACAGGCACGATCGGGCATACGCAGTATTTT.

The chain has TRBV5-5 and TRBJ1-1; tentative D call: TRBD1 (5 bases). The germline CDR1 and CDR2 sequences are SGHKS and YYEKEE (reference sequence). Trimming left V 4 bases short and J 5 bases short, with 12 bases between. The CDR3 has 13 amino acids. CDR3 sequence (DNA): TGTGCCAGCAGCGCAATGCGGGGGACTGAAGCTTTCTTT. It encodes CASSAMRGTEAFF.

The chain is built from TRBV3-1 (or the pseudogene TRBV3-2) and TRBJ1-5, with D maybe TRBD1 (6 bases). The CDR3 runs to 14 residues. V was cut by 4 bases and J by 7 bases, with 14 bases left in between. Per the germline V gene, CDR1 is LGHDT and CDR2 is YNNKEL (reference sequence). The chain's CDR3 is CASSPRRQGQPQHF. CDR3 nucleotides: TGTGCCAGCAGCCCTAGAAGGCAGGGGCAGCCCCAGCATTTT.

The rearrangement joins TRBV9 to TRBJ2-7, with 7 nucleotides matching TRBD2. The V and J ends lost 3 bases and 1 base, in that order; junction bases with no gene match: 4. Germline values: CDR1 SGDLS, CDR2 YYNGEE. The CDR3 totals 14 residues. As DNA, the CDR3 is TGTGCCAGCAGCGCGGGGGGTCCTTCCTACGAGCAGTACTTC. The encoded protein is CASSAGGPSYEQYF.

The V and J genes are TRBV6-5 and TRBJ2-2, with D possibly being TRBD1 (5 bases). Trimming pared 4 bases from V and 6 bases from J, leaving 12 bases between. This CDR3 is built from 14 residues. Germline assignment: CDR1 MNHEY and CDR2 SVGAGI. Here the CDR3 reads CASSSRVGAGELFF. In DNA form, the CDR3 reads TGTGCCAGCAGTTCCAGGGTAGGAGCCGGGGAGCTGTTTTTT.